What follows are 20 T cell receptor beta chains derived from one specimen sequenced in a study of T cells in Graves' hyperthyroidism and ophthalmopathy (dated by TCRdb to between 2019 and 2020). The library was produced with multiplex PCR. These reads were obtained on an Illumina HiSeq 2000. The TCR beta CDR3 regions were amplified from RNA transcripts. A first-round RT-PCR of the TCR CDR3 used the HTBI primer set with the Qiagen OneStep RT-PCR kit. TCRdb's own reprocessing of the public reads used fastp at Q25 and MiXCR and kept productive beta chains. Each CDR3 protein gets just one entry, which takes the most common genes and DNA from the rows behind it. The sample contains just over 550,000 distinct CDR3 sequences, under 60% of them found a single time. About 7.8% of the sample is held by the ten biggest clonotypes. Material for sequencing was peripheral blood or thyroid tissue (not recorded which). All receptors derive from a woman between 18 and 30 years old with Graves' hyperthyroidism. Donor details come from another sample of the same person, matched by shared clones.

This clonotype has at least ten counts. The chain recombines TRBV5-1 with TRBJ2-7, with 7 bases matching TRBD2. The germline CDR1 and CDR2 sequences are SGHRS and YFSETQ. V trimming: 0 bases; J trimming: 7 bases; junction bases outside the gene matches: 1. The CDR3 runs 12 residues. CDR3 in DNA: TGCGCCAGCAGCTTGGACGGGGGGGAGCAGTACTTC. This encodes CASSLDGGEQYF.

The rearrangement joins TRBV7-4 to TRBJ2-7; no firm D call. Germline V gene sequence: CDR1 SGHVT, CDR2 SQSDAQ. The CDR3 is made up of 11 amino acids. V dropped 4 bases and J dropped 3 bases, with 4 bases sitting between them. CDR3 in amino acids: CASSYYYEQYF. In nucleotides, the CDR3 is TGTGCCAGCAGCTATTACTACGAGCAGTACTTC.

This clonotype was seen at least ten times. The gene calls are TRBV7-2 and TRBJ2-2; D is undetermined. This CDR3 spans 11 amino acids. Germline V gives CDR1 SGHTA, CDR2 FQGNSA. V was clipped by 5 bases and J by 6 bases, with 4 bases between them. This CDR3 reads CASSPSGELFF. CDR3 DNA sequence: TGTGCCAGCAGCCCGTCCGGGGAGCTGTTTTTT.

This clonotype has a handful of counts. The rearrangement links TRBV2 to TRBJ2-2; the D call may be TRBD1 or TRBD2 (5 bases each). This CDR3 is 16 amino acids long. Germline V gene sequence: CDR1 SNHLY, CDR2 FYNNEI. Trimming stripped 5 bases from V and 5 bases from J, with 18 bases between. The CDR3 DNA follows: TGTGCCAGCAGTCAGAAGGCTAGCAGGGTGACCGGGGAGCTGTTTTTT. Translating it yields CASSQKASRVTGELFF.

The chain employs TRBV7-2 and TRBJ2-7; 10 positions agree with TRBD2. The J segment lost 2 bases and the V segment lost 5 bases, leaving 6 bases of the junction unmatched. Germline CDR1 and CDR2: SGHTA and FQGNSA. There are 15 residues in the CDR3. This CDR3 reads CASSRWTSGPYEQYF. The CDR3 DNA sequence: TGTGCCAGCAGCCGCTGGACTAGCGGCCCCTACGAGCAGTACTTC.

This clonotype occurred once. A read error may explain this, as a much larger clone is one base away. This chain links TRBV12-3 or TRBV12-4 with TRBJ1-5, with D tentatively TRBD1 (5 bases). Trimming stripped 5 bases from V and 3 bases from J, with 11 bases between. CDR3 length: 14 amino acids. In nucleotides, the CDR3 is TGTGCCAGCAGTGAAGTGACAGACAATCAGCCCCAGCATTTT. It encodes CASSEVTDNQPQHF.

V gene TRBV20-1 combines with J gene TRBJ2-5; 12 bases are a match to TRBD1. The junction had 7 bases not matched to a gene; V was cut back by 6 bases and J by 5 bases. The germline V gene encodes CDR1 DFQATT and CDR2 SNEGSKA (reference sequence). CDR3 length equals 14 residues. The CDR3: CSAGDRGRGETQYF. As DNA, the CDR3 is TGCAGTGCAGGGGACAGGGGGCGCGGGGAGACCCAGTACTTC.

V and J are TRBV24-1 and TRBJ1-5; D unclear. Germline lookup yields CDR1 KGHDR and CDR2 SFDVKD. The CDR3 spans 15 residues. The V and J ends lost 3 bases and 15 bases respectively, with 23 bases between them. The DNA for the CDR3 is TGTGCCACCAGTGATCGGAGCGGGCCTAGCACAGATACGCATTTT. Protein sequence: CATSDRSGPSTDTHF.

The chain joins TRBV7-2 to TRBJ2-7; D remains ambiguous. This CDR3 has 12 amino acids. V gave up 5 bases and J gave up 2 bases, with 7 bases separating them. From germline, CDR1 is SGHTA and CDR2 FQGNSA. The CDR3 here is CASSGSPYEQYF. CDR3 nucleotides: TGTGCCAGCAGCGGATCCCCCTACGAGCAGTACTTC.

Comment on this clonotype: With a much larger clone just one base away, this may be a read error. The J gene is TRBJ2-2, the V gene TRBV15; a possible D gene is TRBD1 (5 bases). Germline CDR1 reads LNHNV; CDR2 reads YYDKDF (reference sequence). The CDR3 is made up of 14 amino acids. Trimming took 5 bases from V and 6 from J, leaving 13 bases between them. The CDR3 DNA reads TGTGCCACCAGCGGACAACAGAGCGCCGGGGAGCTGTTTTTT. This codes for CATSGQQSAGELFF.

Worth noting for this clonotype: It may be a read error: a sequence one base away is much more abundant. This sequence joins TRBV10-3 and TRBJ1-6; D may be TRBD1 (5 bases). The CDR3 loop spans 13 amino acids. CDR1 is ENHRY and CDR2 is SYGVKD in the germline V gene. CDR3 residues: CASTSDNNSPRHF. The CDR3 DNA is TGTGCCAGCACGTCGGACAATAATTCACCCCGCCACTTT.

The table lists this clonotype with a few counts. The CDR3 nucleotides read TGCGCCAGCAGCCCAGCCTCTAAAGCGGGACAGAACTATGGCTACACCTTC. Translated, it gives CASSPASKAGQNYGYTF. This chain connects TRBV5-1 to TRBJ1-2; 7 positions match TRBD1. The V gene end was trimmed by 4 bases and the J gene end by 2 bases; junction bases not matched to a gene: 14. Per germline, CDR1 SGHRS and CDR2 YFSETQ. This CDR3 comprises 17 residues. The full variable domain, completed using reference TRBV5-1 and TRBJ1-2, is KAGVTQTPRYLIKTRGQQVTLSCSPISGHRSVSWYQQTPGQGLQFLFEYFSETQRNKGNFPGRFSGRQFSNSRSEMNVSTLELGDSALYLCASSPASKAGQNYGYTFGSGTRLTVV.

Worth noting for this clonotype: A clone one base away is much larger, so this may be a read error. V usage is TRBV11-2 and J usage is TRBJ1-2; D is unclear. Germline-derived CDR1 and CDR2 are SGHAT and FQNNGV. This CDR3 is 13 amino acids long. The CDR3: CASSSRANCGYTF. DNA for the CDR3: TGTGCCAGCAGCTCCCGGGCGAACTGTGGCTACACCTTC.

As concerns this clonotype: One end of the junction is discordant with germline, which a read error may explain. V is TRBV18 and J is TRBJ1-2; no clear D. CDR1 is KGHSH and CDR2 is LQKENI in the germline V gene. The CDR3 length is 14 residues. The CDR3 coding sequence is TGTCCCAGCTCACCCACCGTGACACTGGATGGCTACACCTTC. This translates into CPSSPTVTLDGYTF.

In its sample, this clonotype was seen many times. CDR3 in DNA: TGTGCCACCAGCAGTACCACCGGGGAGCTGTTTTTT. Translating it yields CATSSTTGELFF. V gene TRBV15 combines with J gene TRBJ2-2, with D hard to call. There are 12 residues in the CDR3. From germline, CDR1 is LNHNV and CDR2 YYDKDF (reference sequence). V dropped 3 bases and J dropped 4 bases, with 3 bases sitting between them.

The chain has TRBV24-1 and TRBJ1-5; no clear D. V lost 3 bases to trimming and J lost 9 bases, with 2 bases between them. Germline assignment: CDR1 KGHDR and CDR2 SFDVKD. The CDR3 totals 10 residues. The CDR3 loop is CATSDPPQHF. CDR3 DNA sequence: TGTGCCACCAGTGATCCGCCCCAGCATTTT.

This rearrangement joins TRBV29-1 to TRBJ1-4; 7 nucleotides align to TRBD1. V was clipped by 6 bases and J by 7 bases; unmatched bases: 5. The CDR3 sequence is 12 residues long. Germline CDR1 SQVTM, CDR2 ANQGSEA. The chain's CDR3 is CSVRRGSEKLFF. The CDR3 DNA follows: TGCAGCGTACGCAGGGGGAGTGAAAAACTGTTTTTT.

This clonotype showed up many times. V is TRBV7-9 and J is TRBJ1-6, with TRBD1 identical over 12 bases. Germline V gene data show CDR1 as SEHNR and CDR2 as FQNEAQ (reference sequence). V shed 4 bases and J 7 bases; nucleotides not matched to a gene: 5. This CDR3 is built from 16 residues. CDR3 sequence reads: CASSSVGTGGNSPLHF. CDR3 nucleotides: TGTGCCAGCAGCTCCGTTGGGACAGGGGGCAATTCACCCCTCCACTTT.

The chain carries TRBV29-1 and TRBJ2-3; weak D call: TRBD1 (5 bases). CDR3 length: 15 residues. The germline CDR1 and CDR2 sequences are SQVTM and ANQGSEA. V was cut by 3 bases and J by 0 bases, with 13 bases left in between. CDR3 region: CSVDPGLNSTDTQYF. For the CDR3, the DNA is TGCAGCGTTGATCCAGGGCTGAACAGCACAGATACGCAGTATTTT.

The CDR3, as DNA: TGTGCCAGCAGTACAAACAGGGACGTGAACACTGAAGCTTTCTTT. Protein product: CASSTNRDVNTEAFF. The rearrangement links TRBV25-1 to TRBJ1-1; a possible D gene is TRBD1 (6 bases). Germline loops: CDR1 MGHDK, CDR2 SYGVNS. Trimming removed 5 bases from V and 0 bases from J, with 13 bases in between. This CDR3 contains 15 residues.